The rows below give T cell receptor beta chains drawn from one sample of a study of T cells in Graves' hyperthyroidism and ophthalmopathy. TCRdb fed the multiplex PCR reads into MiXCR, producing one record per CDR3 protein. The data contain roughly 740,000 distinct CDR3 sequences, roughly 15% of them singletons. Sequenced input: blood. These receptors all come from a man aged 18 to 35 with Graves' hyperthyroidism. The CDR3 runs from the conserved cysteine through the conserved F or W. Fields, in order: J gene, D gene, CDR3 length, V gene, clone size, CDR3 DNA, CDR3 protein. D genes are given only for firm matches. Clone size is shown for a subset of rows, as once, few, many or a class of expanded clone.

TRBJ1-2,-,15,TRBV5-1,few,TGCGCCAGCAGAGATGGGGGACCTCCTAACTATGGCTACACCTTC,CASRDGGPPNYGYTF
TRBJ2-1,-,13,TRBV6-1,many,TGTGCCAGCAGGGATTCCGCGGGCGATGAGCAGTTCTTC,CASRDSAGDEQFF
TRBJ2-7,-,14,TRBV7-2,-,TGTGCCAGCAGCCGTACGGACGGAACCTACGAGCAGTACTTC,CASSRTDGTYEQYF
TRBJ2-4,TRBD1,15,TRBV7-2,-,TGTGCCAGCAGCTTCGGACAGGGATCCAAAAACATTCAGTACTTC,CASSFGQGSKNIQYF
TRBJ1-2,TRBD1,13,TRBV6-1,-,TGTGCCAGCAGAACCGGGACAGGGACCGGCTACACCTTC,CASRTGTGTGYTF
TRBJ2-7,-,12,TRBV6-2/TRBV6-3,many,TGTGCCGTCGGTAGCACCGCCTACGAGCAGTACTTC,CAVGSTAYEQYF
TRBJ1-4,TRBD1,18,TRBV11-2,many,TGTGCCAGCAGCACCGCGGGACAGCAAAATACCGTTAATGAAAAACTGTTTTTT,CASSTAGQQNTVNEKLFF
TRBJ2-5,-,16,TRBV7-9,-,TGTGCCAGCAGCTTAGTTGGGGAGGCTTCTAAAGAGACCCAGTACTTC,CASSLVGEASKETQYF
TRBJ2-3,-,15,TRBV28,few,TGTGCCAGCAGTCCTCGGCGGCTTCGCACAGATACGCAGTATTTT,CASSPRRLRTDTQYF
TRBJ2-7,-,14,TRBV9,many,TGTGCCAGCAGCGTAGGGACTGAAGCCTACGAGCAGTACTTC,CASSVGTEAYEQYF
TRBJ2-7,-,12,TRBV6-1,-,TGTGCCAGCAGGCGTGGATTTTACGAGCAGTACTTC,CASRRGFYEQYF
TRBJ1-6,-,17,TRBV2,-,TGTGCCAGCAGTGATTCAAGAGGGAGCTCCTATAATTCACCCCTCCACTTT,CASSDSRGSSYNSPLHF
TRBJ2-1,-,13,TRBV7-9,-,TGTGCCAGCAGCTTTATTAGTTACAATGAGCAGTTCTTC,CASSFISYNEQFF
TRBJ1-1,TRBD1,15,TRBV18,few,TGTGCCAGCTCCCCGGGACAGGGGGCAATCACTGAAGCTTTCTTT,CASSPGQGAITEAFF
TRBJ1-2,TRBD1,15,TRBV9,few,TGTGCCAGCAGCGCAAGGGGACAGGGGAGCTATGGCTACACCTTC,CASSARGQGSYGYTF
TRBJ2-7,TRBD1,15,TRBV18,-,TGTGCCAGCTCAGGGACAGGGACCGATTCCTACGAGCAGTACTTC,CASSGTGTDSYEQYF
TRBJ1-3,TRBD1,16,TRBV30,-,TGTGCCTGGAGTACCTGGACAGGGTACTCTGGAAACACCATATATTTT,CAWSTWTGYSGNTIYF
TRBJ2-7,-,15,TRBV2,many,TGTGCCAGCAGTGAGGGGCCAATCCCAGTCTACGAGCAGTACTTC,CASSEGPIPVYEQYF
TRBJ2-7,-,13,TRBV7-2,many,TGTGCCAGCAGCAAGGGACACTCCTACGAGCAGTACTTC,CASSKGHSYEQYF
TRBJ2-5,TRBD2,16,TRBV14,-,TGTGCCAGCAGCCAACTGGCGGGAGGGACACAAGAGACCCAGTACTTC,CASSQLAGGTQETQYF
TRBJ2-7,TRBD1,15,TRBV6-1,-,TGTGCCAGCAGTCCATCGGGGACAGGGCTGGACGAGCAGTACTTC,CASSPSGTGLDEQYF
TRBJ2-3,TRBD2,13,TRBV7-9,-,TGTGCCAGCAGCCAGGGACTAGCGTATACGCAGTATTTT,CASSQGLAYTQYF
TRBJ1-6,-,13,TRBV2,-,TGTGCCAGCAATCTCATGAGTAATTCACCCCTCCACTTT,CASNLMSNSPLHF
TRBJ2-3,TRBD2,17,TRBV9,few,TGTGCCAGCAGCCCCACCGGGAGGAGTCTAGGGCGTGATACGCAGTATTTT,CASSPTGRSLGRDTQYF
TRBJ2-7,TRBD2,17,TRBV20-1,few,TGCAGTGCTGGTGCATGGGGACTAGCGGACTCCTCCTACGAGCAGTACTTC,CSAGAWGLADSSYEQYF
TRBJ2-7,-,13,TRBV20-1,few,TGCAGTGCTCTGGGTCTATCCTCCTACGAGCAGTACTTC,CSALGLSSYEQYF
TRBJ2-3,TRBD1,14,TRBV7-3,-,TGTGCCAGCAGCGCCCTCACAGGGGCAGATACGCAGTATTTT,CASSALTGADTQYF
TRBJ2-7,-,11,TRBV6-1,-,TGTGCCAGCAGTGAATACCGTGAGCAGTACTTC,CASSEYREQYF
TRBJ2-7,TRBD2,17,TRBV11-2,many,TGTGCCAGCAGCTTAGGGTTAGCGGGTATCAAGGGAGGGGAGCAGTACTTC,CASSLGLAGIKGGEQYF
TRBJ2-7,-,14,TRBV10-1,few,TGCGCCAGCAGTGACCTTGGACCCCCATACGAGCAGTACTTC,CASSDLGPPYEQYF
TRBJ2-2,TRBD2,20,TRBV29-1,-,TGCAGCGTTGAAGATCGGACAGCCTCTAGCGGGAGGGCCGGGACCGGGGAGCTGTTTTTT,CSVEDRTASSGRAGTGELFF
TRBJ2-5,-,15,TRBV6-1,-,TGTGCCAGCAACCTGGAGGGAAGTCCCCAAGAGACCCAGTACTTC,CASNLEGSPQETQYF
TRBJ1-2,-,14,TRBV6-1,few,TGTGCCAGCAGTGAACAGGGGATTAACTATGGCTACACCTTC,CASSEQGINYGYTF
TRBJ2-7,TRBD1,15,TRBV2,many,TGTGCCAGCAGTGAATCCCCAGGGGGCGTTTACGAGCAGTACTTC,CASSESPGGVYEQYF
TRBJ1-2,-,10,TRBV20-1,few,TGCAGTGCTTTCAGGGAGGGCTACACCTTC,CSAFREGYTF
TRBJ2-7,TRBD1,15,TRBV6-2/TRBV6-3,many,TGTGCCAGCAGAGAAACCGGGACAGCGAAATACGAGCAGTACTTC,CASRETGTAKYEQYF
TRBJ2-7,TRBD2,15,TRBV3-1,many,TGTGCCAGCAGCCGCTTAGCGGGAGGGCCTCACGAGCAGTACTTC,CASSRLAGGPHEQYF
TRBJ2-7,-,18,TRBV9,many,TGTGCCAGCAGCGTATGGTTGCCTAGCAGGCCCATCTTTACCGAGCAGTACTTC,CASSVWLPSRPIFTEQYF
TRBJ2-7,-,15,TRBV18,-,TGTGCCAGCTCACCAGAAGTAGGGGGTTCCAATGAGCAGTACTTC,CASSPEVGGSNEQYF
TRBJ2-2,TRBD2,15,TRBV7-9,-,TGTGCCAGCAGCTTATTAGCGGGGGACACCGGGGAGCTGTTTTTT,CASSLLAGDTGELFF
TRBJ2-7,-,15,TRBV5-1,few,TGCGCCAGCAGTTTGGATACCGGACACCCCTACGAGCAGTACTTC,CASSLDTGHPYEQYF
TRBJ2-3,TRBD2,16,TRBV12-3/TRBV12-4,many,TGTGCCAGCAGTTCCTCCGCAGGACTAGCAGCAGATACGCAGTATTTT,CASSSSAGLAADTQYF
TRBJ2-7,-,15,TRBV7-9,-,TGTGCCAGCAGCCCTAGCCCAGGATTCGGCTACGAGCAGTACTTC,CASSPSPGFGYEQYF
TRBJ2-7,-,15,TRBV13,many,TGTGCCAGCAGCTTACAAGGGGGATCAGTTTACGAGCAGTACTTC,CASSLQGGSVYEQYF
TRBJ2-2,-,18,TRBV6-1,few,TGTGCCAGCAGCTATTCAACCCTCGGGGCCCTGAACACCGGGGAGCTGTTTTTT,CASSYSTLGALNTGELFF
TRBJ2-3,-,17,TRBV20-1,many,TGCAGTGCCAAGAGGGGGGTAGCGGAGGAGCAGGGAGATACGCAGTATTTT,CSAKRGVAEEQGDTQYF
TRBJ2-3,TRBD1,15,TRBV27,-,TGTGCCAGCAGACCTTGGGAGACAGGGACAGATACGCAGTATTTT,CASRPWETGTDTQYF
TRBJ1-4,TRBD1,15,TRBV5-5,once,TGTGCCAGCAGCTTTTTTGGACAGGGGACCGAAAAACTGTTTTTT,CASSFFGQGTEKLFF
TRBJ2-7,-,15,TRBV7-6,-,TGTGCCAGCAGCCCGGGGGCTAAGAGCTCCTACGAGCAGTACTTC,CASSPGAKSSYEQYF
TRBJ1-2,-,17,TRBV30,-,TGTGCCTGGAAAGCGCCCAATAGTGCCGGGACAAGCTATGGCTACACCTTC,CAWKAPNSAGTSYGYTF
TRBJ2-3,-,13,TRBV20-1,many,TGCAGTGCTAGAACCGGGCGTACAGATACGCAGTATTTT,CSARTGRTDTQYF
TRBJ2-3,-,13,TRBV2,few,TGTGCCAGTTCGGACGGGTATTGGGATACGCAGTATTTT,CASSDGYWDTQYF
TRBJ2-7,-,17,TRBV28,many,TGTGCCAGCACCATGACTACAATCCCGGGTAGATACGGCGAGCAGTACTTC,CASTMTTIPGRYGEQYF
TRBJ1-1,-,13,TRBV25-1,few,TGTGCCAGCAGTGAATCGCGGGCAGGGGAAGCTTTCTTT,CASSESRAGEAFF